The 26 T cell receptor beta chains in this list originate from one sample, sequenced in a study of patients and donors after allogeneic stem cell transplantation. TCRdb passed the RT-PCR reads through MiXCR, listing each CDR3 protein once. The sample carries about 210,000 distinct CDR3 sequences, around 41% recorded once. Input material: blood, either unsorted or a sorted T cell fraction (not recorded which). These receptors all come from a human donor who was either an allogeneic HSCT recipient or a stem cell or donor lymphocyte infusion donor (not recorded which). It is not recorded whose cells these are; they may come from a transplant donor.

This clonotype has only a few counts. The chain couples TRBV28 to TRBJ1-2, with D possibly being TRBD1 (5 bases). The CDR3 extends over 13 amino acids. CDR1 and CDR2 from the germline V gene are MDHEN and SYDVKM. Between the trimmed V and J ends, which lost 3 bases and 6 bases, there was a span of 11 bases. CDR3 sequence (DNA): TGTGCCAGCAGTTTCCGGCAGGGCCATGGCTACACCTTC. It specifies CASSFRQGHGYTF.

The chain couples TRBV4-1 to TRBJ2-1; D possibly corresponds to TRBD1 (6 bases). This CDR3 is 16 amino acids long. V was trimmed by 8 bases and J by 0 bases, leaving 17 bases between them. Per the germline V gene, CDR1 is MGHRA and CDR2 is YSYEKL. The chain's CDR3 is CASRPWQGSSYNEQFF. CDR3 DNA sequence: TGCGCCAGCCGACCATGGCAGGGGAGCTCCTACAATGAGCAGTTCTTC.

J is TRBJ1-5 and V is TRBV7-2, with 10 nucleotides matching TRBD1. The V gene's germline CDR1 is SGHTA and CDR2 FQGNSA. Trimming removed 5 bases from V and 7 bases from J; junction bases left unmatched: 8. The CDR3 has 15 residues. CDR3 amino acids: CASSRQGARTQPQHF. CDR3 bases: TGTGCCAGCAGCCGACAGGGGGCGCGTACCCAGCCCCAGCATTTT.

The chain joins TRBV9 to TRBJ2-7; 8 nucleotides align to TRBD1. V shed 4 bases, J shed 0 bases, and the junction held 9 bases outside the gene matches. Germline lookup yields CDR1 SGDLS and CDR2 YYNGEE. The CDR3 spans 16 residues. CDR3 loop: CASSSPRGQGSYEQYF. As DNA, the CDR3 is TGTGCCAGCAGCTCACCCCGCGGACAGGGCTCCTACGAGCAGTACTTC.

This clonotype was recorded only once. This chain joins TRBV6-1 and TRBJ2-1; no definite D call. This CDR3 has 15 amino acids. Trimming took 7 bases from V and 3 from J, leaving 16 bases between them. The germline gives CDR1 MNHNS, CDR2 SASEGT. This CDR3 is CASKIAGYGYNEQFF. Here the CDR3 DNA reads TGTGCCAGCAAAATCGCCGGGTATGGCTACAATGAGCAGTTCTTC.

This chain uses TRBV5-1 with TRBJ1-1, with D unresolved. V gave up 0 bases and J gave up 5 bases, with 17 bases separating them. CDR1 is SGHRS, CDR2 YFSETQ, per germline. CDR3 length: 16 residues. For the CDR3, the DNA is TGCGCCAGCAGCTTGGAGGTGGTAGGGTCGGGGACTGAAGCTTTCTTT. Encoded protein: CASSLEVVGSGTEAFF.

This chain links TRBV5-1 with TRBJ1-6; 7 bases line up with TRBD1. Germline CDR1 SGHRS, CDR2 YFSETQ. V lost 4 bases to trimming and J lost 1 base; unmatched junction nucleotides: 8. The CDR3 has 17 residues. CDR3 in DNA: TGCGCCAGCAGCCCACAGGGGAGTGGTTCCTATAATTCACCCCTCCACTTT. Protein sequence: CASSPQGSGSYNSPLHF. The full variable domain, its missing parts supplied by reference TRBV5-1 and TRBJ1-6, is KAGVTQTPRYLIKTRGQQVTLSCSPISGHRSVSWYQQTPGQGLQFLFEYFSETQRNKGNFPGRFSGRQFSNSRSEMNVSTLELGDSALYLCASSPQGSGSYNSPLHFGNGTRLTVT.

This chain links TRBV5-1 with TRBJ2-7; no clear D gene. The germline gives CDR1 SGHRS, CDR2 YFSETQ. There are 14 residues in the CDR3. V was shortened by 0 bases and J by 1 base, with 8 bases between the two germline ends. The CDR3 region has the DNA TGCGCCAGCAGCTTGGAGGAACCGTCCTACGAGCAGTACTTC. This encodes CASSLEEPSYEQYF.

V gene TRBV20-1 combines with J gene TRBJ2-3, with D maybe TRBD2 (5 bases). Trimming pared 3 bases from V and 2 bases from J, leaving 9 bases between. From germline, CDR1 is DFQATT and CDR2 SNEGSKA (reference sequence). This CDR3 is built from 13 residues. CDR3 coding DNA: TGCAGTGCTAGGACTATCCCCACAGATACGCAGTATTTT. Residues: CSARTIPTDTQYF.

The rearrangement joins TRBV4-3 to TRBJ2-7, with 10 bases aligning to TRBD1. In germline, CDR1 is LGHNA, CDR2 YSLEER. J was trimmed by 3 bases and V by 6 bases; bases with no gene match: 5. The CDR3 spans 14 residues. Here the CDR3 DNA reads TGCGCCAGCAGAAGGGACAGGGGATTCTACGAGCAGTACTTC. The encoded protein is CASRRDRGFYEQYF.

In its sample, this clonotype was seen a few times. The chain links TRBV18 to TRBJ1-2, with a possible D match to TRBD1 (6 bases). Germline V gene lookup returns CDR1 KGHSH and CDR2 LQKENI. Trimming removed 2 bases from V and 4 bases from J, with 26 bases in between. The CDR3 is made up of 19 amino acids. The CDR3 coding sequence is TGTGCCAGCTCACCAAGGGCAGGAGGACCCGACAGGTCGCCCTATGGCTACACCTTC. Protein sequence: CASSPRAGGPDRSPYGYTF.

The chain recombines TRBV28 with TRBJ1-1; a possible D gene is TRBD1 (5 bases). The V and J ends lost 6 bases and 1 base respectively, with 15 bases between them. This CDR3 is built from 15 residues. Germline CDR1 MDHEN, CDR2 SYDVKM. DNA for the CDR3: TGTGCCAGCAGCACCTTGGGGCAGCCGAACACTGAAGCTTTCTTT. It codes for CASSTLGQPNTEAFF.

V gene TRBV4-3 combines with J gene TRBJ2-5, with TRBD1 matching 7 bases. V shed 3 bases, J shed 5 bases, and the junction held 6 bases outside the gene matches. The germline V gene encodes CDR1 LGHNA and CDR2 YSLEER. The CDR3 loop spans 14 amino acids. The CDR3 protein is CASSHWRQGETQYF. The CDR3 nucleotides read TGCGCCAGCAGCCATTGGAGACAGGGCGAGACCCAGTACTTC.

In its sample, this clonotype was seen a few times. This chain uses TRBV4-1 with TRBJ1-5; 9 bases match TRBD1. Trimming took 3 bases from V and 6 from J; bases not matched to a gene: 12. Germline CDR1 is MGHRA and CDR2 is YSYEKL. This CDR3 is 17 amino acids long. The CDR3 region is CASSHDIGQGTGQPQHF. As DNA, the CDR3 is TGCGCCAGCAGCCATGATATCGGACAGGGGACAGGTCAGCCCCAGCATTTT.

This clonotype came up once. The chain recombines TRBV5-5 with TRBJ2-7; 11 bases fit TRBD1. The germline V gene has CDR1 SGHKS and CDR2 YYEKEE (reference sequence). Trimming removed 3 bases from V and 4 bases from J; junction bases left unmatched: 3. This CDR3 is built from 14 residues. CDR3 bases: TGTGCCAGCAGCTCAGGACAGGGGGCTTACGAGCAGTACTTC. Its translation: CASSSGQGAYEQYF.

This clonotype was seen a handful of times. V usage is TRBV29-1 and J usage is TRBJ2-3, with D unclear. Germline loops: CDR1 SQVTM, CDR2 ANQGSEA. The CDR3 has 12 amino acids. V lost 7 bases, J lost 4 bases, and 12 bases lay in between. CDR3 DNA: TGCAGCGCCAGGACCAGCGCAGATACGCAGTATTTT. The encoded protein is CSARTSADTQYF.

This clonotype occurred a few times. The chain joins TRBV6-5 to TRBJ1-1; D gene ambiguous. Trimming shortened V by 2 bases and J by 3 bases, and 10 bases separated the two germline ends. Germline V gives CDR1 MNHEY, CDR2 SVGAGI. The CDR3 has 14 amino acids. The CDR3 sequence: CASSYHFRDTEAFF. The CDR3 region has the DNA TGTGCCAGCAGTTACCATTTTAGGGACACTGAAGCTTTCTTT.

By sample fraction, this clonotype is large. The rearrangement links TRBV24-1 to TRBJ2-1; the match to TRBD1 covers 9 bases. J was trimmed by 6 bases and V by 3 bases; bases with no gene match: 8. The length of the CDR3 is 16 residues. The germline V gene has CDR1 KGHDR and CDR2 SFDVKD. The CDR3 DNA reads TGTGCCACCAGTGATCCGGGACAGGGAGGCACCAATGAGCAGTTCTTC. Translated, it gives CATSDPGQGGTNEQFF.

This clonotype has a handful of counts. The V gene is TRBV5-1, the J gene TRBJ1-1; 7 nucleotides align to TRBD1. CDR3 length equals 14 residues. CDR1 is SGHRS, CDR2 YFSETQ, per germline. Losses at the gene ends were 0 bases for V and 5 bases for J; bases not matched to a gene: 4. DNA of the CDR3: TGCGCCAGCAGCTTGGAAAGGGGGCGGACTGAAGCTTTCTTT. It codes for CASSLERGRTEAFF.

This chain uses TRBV20-1 with TRBJ1-1, with a possible D match to TRBD1 (6 bases). Trimming pared 6 bases from V and 2 bases from J, leaving 13 bases between. This CDR3 has 13 amino acids. CDR1 DFQATT and CDR2 SNEGSKA come from the germline V gene (reference sequence). The CDR3 reads CSAETGYNTEAFF. CDR3 in DNA: TGCAGTGCGGAGACAGGTTATAACACTGAAGCTTTCTTT.

The V gene is TRBV7-2, the J gene TRBJ2-6; D not certain. The CDR3 loop spans 14 amino acids. Germline values: CDR1 SGHTA, CDR2 FQGNSA. Trimming removed 2 bases from V and 3 bases from J, with 5 bases in between. The CDR3 protein is CASSLRVGANVLTF. The CDR3 DNA sequence: TGTGCCAGCAGCTTAAGGGTTGGGGCCAACGTCCTGACTTTC.

This chain links TRBV7-3 with TRBJ2-2; D is uncertain. The CDR3 totals 16 residues. Germline V gene sequence: CDR1 SGHTA, CDR2 FQGTGA. V lost 1 base to trimming and J lost 0 bases, with 9 bases between them. The CDR3 is CASSLRPGTNTGELFF. The CDR3 nucleotides are TGTGCCAGCAGCTTAAGGCCAGGCACGAACACCGGGGAGCTGTTTTTT.

This clonotype was observed a handful of times. This sequence joins TRBV24-1 and TRBJ2-3; maybe TRBD1 (5 bases). The V and J ends lost 5 bases and 0 bases respectively, with 8 bases between them. CDR1 and CDR2 from the germline V gene are KGHDR and SFDVKD. The CDR3 covers 14 residues. CDR3 loop: CATSAPGSTDTQYF. In DNA form, the CDR3 reads TGTGCCACCAGTGCTCCAGGGAGCACAGATACGCAGTATTTT.

This clonotype came up a few times. The chain carries TRBV5-5 and TRBJ2-3; D gene ambiguous. Germline CDR1 reads SGHKS; CDR2 reads YYEKEE (reference sequence). Trimming pared 2 bases from V and 0 bases from J, leaving 7 bases between. This CDR3 has 14 amino acids. CDR3 in DNA: TGTGCCAGCAGCTTCGTACGTAGCACAGATACGCAGTATTTT. Its translation is CASSFVRSTDTQYF.

This clonotype came up a few times. The gene calls are TRBV6-5 and TRBJ1-1; D remains unclear. The CDR3 is made up of 14 amino acids. The germline V gene has CDR1 MNHEY and CDR2 SVGAGI. V was cut by 0 bases and J by 3 bases, with 8 bases left in between. In DNA, the CDR3 is TGTGCCAGCAGTTACTCGGCTGGGGACACTGAAGCTTTCTTT. Protein sequence: CASSYSAGDTEAFF.

This clonotype showed up just once. CDR3 protein: CSARDSSSYEQYF. For the CDR3, the DNA is TGCAGTGCCAGGGACTCGAGCTCCTACGAGCAGTACTTC. The chain links TRBV20-1 to TRBJ2-7; a weak D match, TRBD2 (6 bases). Germline V gene data show CDR1 as DFQATT and CDR2 as SNEGSKA (reference sequence). V was shortened by 6 bases and J by 0 bases, with 12 bases between the two germline ends. This CDR3 region has 13 residues.